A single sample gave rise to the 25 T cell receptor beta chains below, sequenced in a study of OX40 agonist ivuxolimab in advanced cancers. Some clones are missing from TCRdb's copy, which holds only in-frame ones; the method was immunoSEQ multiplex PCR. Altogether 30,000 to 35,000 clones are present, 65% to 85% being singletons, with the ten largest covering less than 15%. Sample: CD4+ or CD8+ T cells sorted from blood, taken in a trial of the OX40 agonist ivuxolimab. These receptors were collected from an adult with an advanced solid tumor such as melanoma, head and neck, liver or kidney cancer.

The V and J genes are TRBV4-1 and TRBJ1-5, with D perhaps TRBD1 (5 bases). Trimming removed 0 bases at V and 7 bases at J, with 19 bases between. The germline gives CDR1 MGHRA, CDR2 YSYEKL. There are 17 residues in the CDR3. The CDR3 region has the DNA TGCGCCAGCAGCCAAGAAATTGTAAACAGGCCGGGGCAGCCCCAGCATTTT. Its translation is CASSQEIVNRPGQPQHF.

CDR3 sequence reads: CASSWTGTPGELFF. The CDR3 DNA sequence: TGTGCCAGCAGCTGGACAGGGACCCCCGGGGAGCTGTTTTTT. V gene TRBV5-4 combines with J gene TRBJ2-2; 8 bases fit TRBD1. The CDR3 loop spans 14 amino acids. J was trimmed by 6 bases and V by 3 bases; bases with no gene match: 4. Per the germline V gene, CDR1 is SGHNT and CDR2 is YYREEE (reference sequence).

CDR3 sequence reads: CASTKGTCTDTQYF. The CDR3 bases are TGTGCCAGCACCAAAGGCACTTGCACAGATACGCAGTATTTT. This chain uses TRBV21-1 with TRBJ2-3; the table assigns TRBD2, which was not confirmed against the DNA. TRBV21-1 is a documented pseudogene. This CDR3 is built from 14 residues.

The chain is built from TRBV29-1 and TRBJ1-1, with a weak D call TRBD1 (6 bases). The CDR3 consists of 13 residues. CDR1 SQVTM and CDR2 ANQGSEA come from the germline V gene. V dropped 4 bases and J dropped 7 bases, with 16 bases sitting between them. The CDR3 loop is CSVGTVSFGEAFF. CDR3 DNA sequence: TGCAGCGTTGGGACAGTTTCCTTCGGTGAAGCTTTCTTT.

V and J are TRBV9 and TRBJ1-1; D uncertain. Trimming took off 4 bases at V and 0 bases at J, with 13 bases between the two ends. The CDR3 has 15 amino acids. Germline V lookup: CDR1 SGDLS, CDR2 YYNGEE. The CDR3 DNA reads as TGTGCCAGCAGCCCCCTAGGAGCCATGAACACTGAAGCTTTCTTT. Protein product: CASSPLGAMNTEAFF.

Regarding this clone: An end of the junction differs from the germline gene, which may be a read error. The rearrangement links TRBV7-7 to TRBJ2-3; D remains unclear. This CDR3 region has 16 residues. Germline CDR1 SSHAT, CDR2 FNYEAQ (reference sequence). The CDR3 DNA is TGTGCTAGCAGCTTACGGTACCGAAATTTCACAGATACGCAGTATTTT. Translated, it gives CASSLRYRNFTDTQYF.

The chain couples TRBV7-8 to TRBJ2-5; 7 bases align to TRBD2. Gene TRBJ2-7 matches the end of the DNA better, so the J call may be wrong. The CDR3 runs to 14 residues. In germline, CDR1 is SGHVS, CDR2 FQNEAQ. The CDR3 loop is CASSPGGTSYEQYF. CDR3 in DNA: TGTGCCAGCAGCCCCGGGGGGACCTCCTACGAGCAGTACTTC.

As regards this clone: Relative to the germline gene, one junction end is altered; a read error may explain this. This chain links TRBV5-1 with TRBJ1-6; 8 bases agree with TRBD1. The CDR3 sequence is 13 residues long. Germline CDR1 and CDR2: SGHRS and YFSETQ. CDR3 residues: CTSRVTGDSPLHF. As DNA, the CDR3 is TGCACCAGTCGGGTGACAGGGGATTCACCCCTCCACTTT.

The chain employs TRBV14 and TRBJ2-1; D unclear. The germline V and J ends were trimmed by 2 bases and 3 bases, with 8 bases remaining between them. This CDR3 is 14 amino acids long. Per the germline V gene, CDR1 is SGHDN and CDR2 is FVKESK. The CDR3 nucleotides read TGTGCCAGCAGCCAAATGACTCACTACAATGAGCAGTTCTTC. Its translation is CASSQMTHYNEQFF.

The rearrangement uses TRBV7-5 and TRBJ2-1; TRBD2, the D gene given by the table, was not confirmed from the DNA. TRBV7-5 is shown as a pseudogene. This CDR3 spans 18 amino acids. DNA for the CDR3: TGTGTCAGAAGCCTACGCTCTCCCGTCGCGAGCTCCTACAATGAGCAGTTCTTC. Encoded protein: CVRSLRSPVASSYNEQFF.

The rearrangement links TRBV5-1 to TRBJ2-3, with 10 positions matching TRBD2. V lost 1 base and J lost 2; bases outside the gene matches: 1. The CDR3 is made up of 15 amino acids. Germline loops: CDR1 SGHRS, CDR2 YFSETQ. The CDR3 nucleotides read TGCGCCAGCAGCTTGACTAGCGGGGCCACAGATACGCAGTATTTT. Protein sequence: CASSLTSGATDTQYF.

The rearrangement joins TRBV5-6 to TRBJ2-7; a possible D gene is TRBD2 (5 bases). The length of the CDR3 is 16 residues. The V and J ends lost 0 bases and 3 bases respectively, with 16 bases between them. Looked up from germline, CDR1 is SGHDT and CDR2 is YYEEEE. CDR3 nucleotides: TGTGCCAGCAGCTTGGGAATTGGAGGCACAAACTACGAGCAGTACTTC. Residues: CASSLGIGGTNYEQYF. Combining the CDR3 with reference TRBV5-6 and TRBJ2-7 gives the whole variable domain DAGVTQSPTHLIKTRGQQVTLRCSPKSGHDTVSWYQQALGQGPQFIFQYYEEEERQRGNFPDRFSGHQFPNYSSELNVNALLLGDSALYLCASSLGIGGTNYEQYFGPGTRLTVT.

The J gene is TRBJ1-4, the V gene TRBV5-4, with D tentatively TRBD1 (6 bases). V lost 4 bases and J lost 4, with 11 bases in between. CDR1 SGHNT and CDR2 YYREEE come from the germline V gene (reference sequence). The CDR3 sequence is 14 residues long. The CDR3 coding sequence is TGTGCCAGCAGCCGTGGACAGTTTAATGAAAAACTGTTTTTT. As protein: CASSRGQFNEKLFF.

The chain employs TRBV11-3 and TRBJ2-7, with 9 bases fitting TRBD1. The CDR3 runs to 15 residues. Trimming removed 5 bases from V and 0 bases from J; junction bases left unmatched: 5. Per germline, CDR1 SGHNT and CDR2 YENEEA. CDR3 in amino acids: CASSPGQGFSYEQYF. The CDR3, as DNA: TGTGCCAGCAGCCCGGGACAGGGCTTCTCCTACGAGCAGTACTTC.

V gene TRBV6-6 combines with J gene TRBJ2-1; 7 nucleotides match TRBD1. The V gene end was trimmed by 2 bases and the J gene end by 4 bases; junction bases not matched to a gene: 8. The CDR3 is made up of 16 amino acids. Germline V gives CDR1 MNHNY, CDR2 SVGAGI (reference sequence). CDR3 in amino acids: CASSYGSGTAYNEQFF. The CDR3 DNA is TGTGCCAGCAGTTACGGCTCCGGGACAGCTTACAATGAGCAGTTCTTC.

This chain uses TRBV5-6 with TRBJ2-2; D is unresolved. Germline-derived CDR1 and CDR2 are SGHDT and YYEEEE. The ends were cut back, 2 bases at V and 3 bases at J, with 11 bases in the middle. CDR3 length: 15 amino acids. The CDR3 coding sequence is TGTGCCAGCAGCTTTCTGGGGAAGGACACCGGGGAGCTGTTTTTT. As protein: CASSFLGKDTGELFF.

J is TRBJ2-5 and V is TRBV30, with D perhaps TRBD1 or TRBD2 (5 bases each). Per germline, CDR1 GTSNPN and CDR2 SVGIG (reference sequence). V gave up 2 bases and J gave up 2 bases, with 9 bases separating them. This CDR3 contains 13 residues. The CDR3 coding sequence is TGTGCCTGGAGTAGGGGACGGCAAGAGACCCAGTACTTC. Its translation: CAWSRGRQETQYF.

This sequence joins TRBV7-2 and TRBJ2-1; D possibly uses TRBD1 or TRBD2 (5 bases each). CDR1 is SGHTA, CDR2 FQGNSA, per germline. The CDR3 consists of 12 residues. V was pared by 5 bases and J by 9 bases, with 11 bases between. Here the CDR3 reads CASSLGAGEQFF. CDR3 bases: TGTGCCAGCAGCCTAGGGGCGGGTGAGCAGTTCTTC.

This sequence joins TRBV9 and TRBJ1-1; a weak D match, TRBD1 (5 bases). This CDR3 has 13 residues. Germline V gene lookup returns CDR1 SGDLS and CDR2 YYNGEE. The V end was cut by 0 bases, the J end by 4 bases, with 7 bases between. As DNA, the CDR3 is TGTGCCAGCAGCGTAGGGAGGGGCACTGAAGCTTTCTTT. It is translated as CASSVGRGTEAFF. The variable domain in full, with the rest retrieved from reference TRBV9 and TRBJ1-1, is DSGVTQTPKHLITATGQRVTLRCSPRSGDLSVYWYQQSLDQGLQFLIQYYNGEERAKGNILERFSAQQFPDLHSELNLSSLELGDSALYFCASSVGRGTEAFFGQGTRLTVV.

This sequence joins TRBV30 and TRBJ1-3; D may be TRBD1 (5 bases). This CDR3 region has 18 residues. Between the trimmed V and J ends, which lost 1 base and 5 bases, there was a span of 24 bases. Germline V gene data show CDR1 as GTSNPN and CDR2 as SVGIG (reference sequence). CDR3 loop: CAWSDRTGSWGGRNTIYF. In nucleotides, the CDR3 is TGTGCCTGGAGTGATAGGACTGGATCCTGGGGGGGTAGAAACACCATATATTTT.

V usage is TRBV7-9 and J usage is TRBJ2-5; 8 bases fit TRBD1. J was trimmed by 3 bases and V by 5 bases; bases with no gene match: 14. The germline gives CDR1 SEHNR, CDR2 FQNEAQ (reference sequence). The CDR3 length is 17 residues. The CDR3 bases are TGTGCCAGCAGCCTGGGGCGGGTGACAGGGGCGAAAGAGACCCAGTACTTC. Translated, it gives CASSLGRVTGAKETQYF.

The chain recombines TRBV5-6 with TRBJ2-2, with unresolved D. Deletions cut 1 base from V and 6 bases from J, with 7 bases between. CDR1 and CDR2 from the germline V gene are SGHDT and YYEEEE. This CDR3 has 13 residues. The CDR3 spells CASSLMLAGELFF. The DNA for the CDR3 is TGTGCCAGCAGCTTGATGTTGGCCGGGGAGCTGTTTTTT. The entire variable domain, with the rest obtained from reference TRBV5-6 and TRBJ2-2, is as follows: DAGVTQSPTHLIKTRGQQVTLRCSPKSGHDTVSWYQQALGQGPQFIFQYYEEEERQRGNFPDRFSGHQFPNYSSELNVNALLLGDSALYLCASSLMLAGELFFGEGSRLTVL.

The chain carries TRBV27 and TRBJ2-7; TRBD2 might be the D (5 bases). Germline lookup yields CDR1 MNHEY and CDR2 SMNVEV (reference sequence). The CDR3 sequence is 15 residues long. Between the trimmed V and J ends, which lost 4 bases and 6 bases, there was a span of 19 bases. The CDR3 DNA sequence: TGTGCCAGCAGTTCCCGTAGGGAGAGCTTCTCCGAGCAGTACTTC. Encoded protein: CASSSRRESFSEQYF.

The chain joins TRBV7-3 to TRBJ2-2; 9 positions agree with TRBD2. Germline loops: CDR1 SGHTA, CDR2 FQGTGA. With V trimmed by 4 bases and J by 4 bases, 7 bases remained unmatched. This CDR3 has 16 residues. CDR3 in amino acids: CASSSPGLAGTGELFF. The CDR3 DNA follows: TGTGCCAGCAGCTCGCCGGGACTAGCAGGCACCGGGGAGCTGTTTTTT.

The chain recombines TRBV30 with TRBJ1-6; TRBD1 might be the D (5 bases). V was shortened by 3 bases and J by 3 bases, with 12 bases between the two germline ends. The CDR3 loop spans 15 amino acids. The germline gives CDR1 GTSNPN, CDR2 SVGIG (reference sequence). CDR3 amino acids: CAWREGPNYNSPLHF. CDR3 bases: TGTGCCTGGAGGGAGGGGCCAAACTATAATTCACCCCTCCACTTT.